These 25 T cell receptor beta chains share one sample of origin, sequenced in a study of human T cells and chemical hapten exposure. Sample time point: patch test 1, 2 weeks after DPC sensitization. Treatment meaning: therapeutic diphenylcyclopropenone sensitization with weekly scalp DPC. MiXCR was run by TCRdb on the RACE reads, yielding one entry per CDR3 protein. The profile shows around 99,000 distinct CDR3 sequences, around 12% of them singletons. The sequenced sample was whole blood, obtained in connection with sensitization to the hapten diphenylcyclopropenone (DPC). These receptors were taken from a woman between 40 and 55 years old with alopecia areata. Some clones in this sample may be carry-over from other donors' samples.

There are a few counts of this clonotype. The chain has TRBV4-2 and TRBJ2-7; perhaps TRBD2 as D (5 bases). Trimming pared 0 bases from V and 2 bases from J, leaving 11 bases between. Germline V gives CDR1 LGHNA, CDR2 YNFKEQ. The CDR3 runs to 15 residues. The CDR3 DNA follows: TGTGCCAGCAGCCAAGATACGAGCGGAACCTACGAGCAGTACTTC. Its protein is CASSQDTSGTYEQYF.

The chain uses TRBV6-6 and TRBJ1-4; D is unclear. This CDR3 has 13 residues. Germline assignment: CDR1 MNHNY and CDR2 SVGAGI (reference sequence). V lost 6 bases and J lost 6, with 11 bases in between. The CDR3 protein is CASSPGSHEKLFF. The CDR3, as DNA: TGTGCCAGCAGCCCCGGGAGTCATGAAAAACTGTTTTTT.

The chain employs TRBV9 and TRBJ2-1; the D is unclear. Germline V lookup: CDR1 SGDLS, CDR2 YYNGEE. The CDR3 has 13 amino acids. V was clipped by 0 bases and J by 3 bases, with 4 bases between them. The CDR3 here is CASSVDHYNEQFF. DNA of the CDR3: TGTGCCAGCAGCGTAGACCACTACAATGAGCAGTTCTTC.

The chain uses TRBV29-1 and TRBJ2-3, with D unclear. Per the germline V gene, CDR1 is SQVTM and CDR2 is ANQGSEA. Trimming took off 7 bases at V and 6 bases at J, with 11 bases between the two ends. There are 11 residues in the CDR3. The CDR3 sequence is CSGGRLDTQYF. In DNA, the CDR3 is TGCAGCGGAGGCCGCCTTGATACGCAGTATTTT.

This clonotype was seen more than once but under ten times. V gene TRBV3-1 combines with J gene TRBJ2-1, with a tentative D call TRBD1 (6 bases). Germline assignment: CDR1 LGHDT and CDR2 YNNKEL (reference sequence). The CDR3 extends over 15 amino acids. The V and J ends lost 3 bases and 8 bases respectively, with 17 bases between them. CDR3 sequence: CASSHLIQGSDEQFF. CDR3 DNA: TGTGCCAGCAGCCATCTCATACAGGGTAGTGATGAGCAGTTCTTC.

This clonotype was counted a few times. V gene TRBV6-2 or TRBV6-3 combines with J gene TRBJ2-1; TRBD1 agrees at 7 bases. V shed 6 bases, J shed 1 base, and the junction held 3 bases outside the gene matches. Looked up from germline, CDR1 is MNHEY and CDR2 is SVGEGT. The CDR3 has 14 residues. In nucleotides, the CDR3 is TGTGCCAGCAGCGAACAGGGGTCCTACAATGAGCAGTTCTTC. Amino acids: CASSEQGSYNEQFF.

This clonotype was found once. The chain is built from TRBV4-1 and TRBJ2-3, with 9 bases that match TRBD1. Germline CDR1 is MGHRA and CDR2 is YSYEKL. The CDR3 has 15 residues. Trimming removed 1 base from V and 8 bases from J; junction bases left unmatched: 7. The CDR3: CASSQGRPTGGTQYF. For the CDR3, the DNA is TGCGCCAGCAGCCAAGGGAGACCGACAGGGGGTACGCAGTATTTT.

In its sample, this clonotype was seen a few times. The chain joins TRBV29-1 to TRBJ2-2; D perhaps matches TRBD2 (5 bases). This CDR3 region has 13 residues. Germline CDR1 reads SQVTM; CDR2 reads ANQGSEA. Trimming took off 2 bases at V and 6 bases at J, with 10 bases between the two ends. The CDR3 reads CSVERAGPGELFF. DNA of the CDR3: TGCAGCGTTGAACGCGCGGGCCCCGGGGAGCTGTTTTTT.

This clonotype was observed many times. The chain is built from TRBV12-3 or TRBV12-4 and TRBJ1-3; 8 bases align to TRBD1. V lost 5 bases, J lost 1 base, and 7 bases stayed unmatched. The CDR3 is 16 residues long. Here the CDR3 reads CASSLGQGYSGNTIYF. In DNA, the CDR3 is TGTGCCAGCAGTCTCGGACAGGGTTATTCTGGAAACACCATATATTTT.

The chain is built from TRBV9 and TRBJ2-2, with D maybe TRBD1 (6 bases). Trimming pared 5 bases from V and 2 bases from J, leaving 10 bases between. The CDR3 is 14 amino acids. CDR1 SGDLS and CDR2 YYNGEE come from the germline V gene. The CDR3 nucleotides are TGTGCCAGCAGGGAACAGGGTAACACCGGGGAGCTGTTTTTT. Protein product: CASREQGNTGELFF.

This clonotype was counted a few times. The V gene is TRBV5-4, the J gene TRBJ2-1; D might be TRBD2 (5 bases). Germline V gene data show CDR1 as SGHNT and CDR2 as YYREEE (reference sequence). The CDR3 has 16 residues. V was trimmed by 0 bases and J by 2 bases, leaving 12 bases between them. As DNA, the CDR3 is TGTGCCAGCAGCTTGGAAGGACTCCTGACCTACAATGAGCAGTTCTTC. As protein: CASSLEGLLTYNEQFF. The full variable domain, completed using reference TRBV5-4 and TRBJ2-1, is ETGVTQSPTHLIKTRGQQVTLRCSSQSGHNTVSWYQQALGQGPQFIFQYYREEENGRGNFPPRFSGLQFPNYSSELNVNALELDDSALYLCASSLEGLLTYNEQFFGPGTRLTVL.

This clonotype was seen many times. This chain joins TRBV20-1 and TRBJ2-7, with 9 bases that match TRBD2. This CDR3 is built from 12 residues. J lost 6 bases, V lost 3 bases, and 3 bases had no gene match. CDR1 and CDR2 from the germline V gene are DFQATT and SNEGSKA (reference sequence). Here the CDR3 reads CSASRTSAEQYF. Written as DNA, the CDR3 is TGCAGTGCTAGCCGGACTAGCGCCGAGCAGTACTTC.

The J gene is TRBJ2-7, the V gene TRBV11-2; the D gene could be TRBD1 or TRBD2 (5 bases each). The CDR3 is made up of 19 amino acids. Per germline, CDR1 SGHAT and CDR2 FQNNGV. V lost 4 bases, J lost 0 bases, and 25 bases lay in between. The CDR3 nucleotides read TGTGCCAGCAGCTCCCGGGACGGCAAAGAGGACTTAGACTCCTACGAGCAGTACTTC. Protein product: CASSSRDGKEDLDSYEQYF.

This clonotype was observed at least ten times. The chain joins TRBV29-1 to TRBJ1-1, with unresolved D. CDR3 length: 11 residues. V dropped 5 bases and J dropped 4 bases, with 8 bases sitting between them. Germline CDR1 reads SQVTM; CDR2 reads ANQGSEA. In nucleotides, the CDR3 is TGCAGCGTTCCAGAGAGCACTGAAGCTTTCTTT. Translating it yields CSVPESTEAFF.

The rearrangement links TRBV7-2 to TRBJ1-3, with D possibly being TRBD1 (5 bases). Trimming took off 5 bases at V and 4 bases at J, with 12 bases between the two ends. The CDR3 totals 14 residues. CDR1 SGHTA and CDR2 FQGNSA come from the germline V gene. Here the CDR3 reads CASSPEWGGNTIYF. In DNA form, the CDR3 reads TGTGCCAGCAGCCCCGAGTGGGGGGGAAACACCATATATTTT.

In this sample, this clonotype turned up many times. The CDR3 region has the DNA TGCAGTGCTAGAGATCGTCCCCGAGTGGGGTACGAGCAGTACTTC. This sequence encodes CSARDRPRVGYEQYF. V is TRBV20-1 and J is TRBJ2-7; D call uncertain. Germline lookup yields CDR1 DFQATT and CDR2 SNEGSKA (reference sequence). Trimming removed 0 bases at V and 4 bases at J, with 16 bases between. This CDR3 spans 15 amino acids.

The gene calls are TRBV4-3 and TRBJ2-1; TRBD2 aligns across 7 bases. The CDR3 consists of 14 residues. The J segment lost 11 bases and the V segment lost 0 bases, leaving 7 bases of the junction unmatched. Germline V gene lookup returns CDR1 LGHNA and CDR2 YSLEER. Here the CDR3 reads CASSQDRGGRKQFF. In nucleotides, the CDR3 is TGCGCCAGCAGCCAAGATCGGGGAGGGCGAAAGCAGTTCTTC.

This chain links TRBV3-1 with TRBJ2-7, with TRBD2 matching 8 bases. This CDR3 region has 16 residues. Germline V lookup: CDR1 LGHDT, CDR2 YNNKEL (reference sequence). J gave up 3 bases and V 4 bases, and 11 bases lay outside the gene matches. The CDR3 here is CASSPDSGTRSYEQYF. CDR3 DNA: TGTGCCAGCAGCCCAGACTCCGGGACTAGAAGCTACGAGCAGTACTTC.

This clonotype has at least ten counts. V and J are TRBV4-3 and TRBJ1-5; weak D call: TRBD1 (5 bases). Trimming took 8 bases from V and 1 from J, leaving 15 bases between them. Germline assignment: CDR1 LGHNA and CDR2 YSLEER. The CDR3 consists of 15 residues. CDR3 sequence reads: CASARDRGSNQPQHF. Written as DNA, the CDR3 is TGCGCCAGCGCGCGAGATCGGGGGAGCAATCAGCCCCAGCATTTT.

The chain employs TRBV29-1 and TRBJ2-5; no reliable D call. Trimming cost V 1 base and J 5 bases, with 5 bases left between them. The CDR3 has 11 amino acids. The germline V gene encodes CDR1 SQVTM and CDR2 ANQGSEA. The CDR3 reads CSVEGVETQYF. The DNA for the CDR3 is TGCAGCGTTGAAGGGGTGGAGACCCAGTACTTC. The full variable domain, completed using reference TRBV29-1 and TRBJ2-5, is SAVISQKPSRDICQRGTSLTIQCQVDSQVTMMFWYRQQPGQSLTLIATANQGSEATYESGFVIDKFPISRPNLTFSTLTVSNMSPEDSSIYLCSVEGVETQYFGPGTRLLVL.

This clonotype was found a few times. This sequence joins TRBV3-1 and TRBJ2-2, with 11 bases aligning to TRBD2. This CDR3 region has 17 residues. Losses at the gene ends were 3 bases for V and 0 bases for J; bases not matched to a gene: 3. The germline V gene encodes CDR1 LGHDT and CDR2 YNNKEL (reference sequence). CDR3 amino acids: CASSQRTSGPNTGELFF. The CDR3 coding sequence is TGTGCCAGCAGCCAGAGGACTAGCGGGCCGAACACCGGGGAGCTGTTTTTT.

The J gene is TRBJ2-7, the V gene TRBV27; 8 bases map to TRBD1. The V segment lost 3 bases and the J segment 2 bases; nucleotides outside the gene matches: 3. The germline gives CDR1 MNHEY, CDR2 SMNVEV (reference sequence). CDR3 length: 14 residues. CDR3 protein: CASSFLQGAYEQYF. The DNA for the CDR3 is TGTGCCAGCAGTTTTCTACAGGGGGCCTACGAGCAGTACTTC.

This clonotype was recorded a few times. J is TRBJ1-1 and V is TRBV24-1; D ambiguous. This CDR3 contains 20 residues. V was pared by 1 base and J by 1 base, with 24 bases between. Per the germline V gene, CDR1 is KGHDR and CDR2 is SFDVKD. CDR3: CATSDFRVSGPLRGNTEAFF. The CDR3 nucleotides are TGTGCCACCAGTGATTTTCGTGTATCGGGTCCCCTCCGCGGGAACACTGAAGCTTTCTTT.

This sequence joins TRBV5-4 and TRBJ2-3; D possibly corresponds to TRBD1 (5 bases). Per germline, CDR1 SGHNT and CDR2 YYREEE (reference sequence). V was clipped by 4 bases and J by 0 bases, with 18 bases between them. CDR3 size: 17 residues. This CDR3 reads CASSPAWGVGSTDTQYF. CDR3 coding DNA: TGTGCCAGCAGCCCCGCTTGGGGCGTGGGTAGCACAGATACGCAGTATTTT.

The CDR3 coding sequence is TGTGCCAGCAGTGAATACATTAATGAAAAACTGTTTTTT. Its protein is CASSEYINEKLFF. V gene TRBV6-1 combines with J gene TRBJ1-4; D uncertain. This CDR3 contains 13 residues. CDR1 and CDR2 from the germline V gene are MNHNS and SASEGT. The germline V and J ends were trimmed by 2 bases and 4 bases, with 5 bases remaining between them.